The next 13 T cell receptor beta chains were all read from a single sample in a study of graft-versus-host responses after intestinal transplantation. Clones were sequenced by immunoSEQ multiplex PCR, and TCRdb holds only the in-frame ones, with some missing. The data contain around 100,000 clones, about nine tenths of them singletons. These receptors' targets are unknown. Specimen: unstimulated CD4+ T cells sorted from spleen or lymph node cells, collected before transplant. The receptors were gathered from a human donor who was the organ donor for an intestinal transplant.

The chain uses TRBV7-9 and TRBJ2-7; the match to TRBD2 covers 10 bases. This CDR3 is 14 amino acids long. Germline CDR1 is SEHNR and CDR2 is FQNEAQ (reference sequence). J gave up 5 bases and V 2 bases, and 3 bases lay outside the gene matches. CDR3 loop: CASSLTSGDHEQYF. The CDR3 DNA reads TGTGCCAGCAGCTTAACTAGCGGGGACCACGAGCAGTACTTC. Full variable domain (rest looked up from reference TRBV7-9 and TRBJ2-7): DTGVSQNPRHKITKRGQNVTFRCDPISEHNRLYWYRQTLGQGPEFLTYFQNEAQLEKSRLLSDRFSAERPKGSFSTLEIQRTEQGDSAMYLCASSLTSGDHEQYFGPGTRLTVT.

The chain has TRBV4-1 and TRBJ2-3; D is perhaps TRBD2 (5 bases). Deletions cut 2 bases from V and 1 base from J, with 13 bases between. This CDR3 has 16 residues. The germline CDR1 and CDR2 sequences are MGHRA and YSYEKL. The CDR3, as DNA: TGCGCCAGCAGCCAAACGTGGCGGCGGGGCACAGATACGCAGTATTTT. Translated: CASSQTWRRGTDTQYF.

The chain carries TRBV7-3 and TRBJ1-3; D gene uncertain. CDR1 and CDR2 (germline): SGHTA, FQGTGA. V lost 2 bases, J lost 4 bases, and 18 bases lay in between. The CDR3 has 17 amino acids. CDR3 loop: CASSLRSSETGGNTIYF. In DNA form, the CDR3 reads TGTGCCAGCAGCTTACGTTCATCCGAGACGGGGGGAAACACCATATATTTT.

The rearrangement joins TRBV2 to TRBJ2-5; 8 nucleotides agree with TRBD1. Per the germline V gene, CDR1 is SNHLY and CDR2 is FYNNEI. The CDR3 consists of 13 residues. Unmatched junction bases numbered 4, after V lost 8 bases and J lost 2 bases. The CDR3, as DNA: TGTGCCAGCTCCGGGACAGGTCAAGAGACCCAGTACTTC. This gives the protein CASSGTGQETQYF.

The genes are TRBV5-5 and TRBJ1-2; no clear D gene. Trimming took off 1 base at V and 6 bases at J, with 13 bases between the two ends. The length of the CDR3 is 14 residues. CDR1 and CDR2 from the germline V gene are SGHKS and YYEKEE (reference sequence). The CDR3 bases are TGTGCCAGCAGCTTGATTACGGGGAGTAATGGCTACACCTTC. Its protein is CASSLITGSNGYTF.

The chain links TRBV6-5 to TRBJ2-6; D not certain. The CDR3 spans 14 residues. The germline V gene has CDR1 MNHEY and CDR2 SVGAGI. Trimming left V 6 bases short and J 2 bases short, with 8 bases between. The CDR3 protein is CASSPLAGANVLTF. The CDR3, as DNA: TGTGCCAGCAGCCCTCTAGCTGGGGCCAACGTCCTGACTTTC.

This chain joins TRBV5-1 and TRBJ1-4; possibly TRBD1 for D (5 bases). The germline V gene has CDR1 SGHRS and CDR2 YFSETQ. This CDR3 region has 16 residues. V gave up 4 bases and J gave up 7 bases, with 20 bases separating them. The CDR3 nucleotides are TGCGCCAGCAGCGGGAGGGGCACGCCCGCATTTGAAAAACTGTTTTTT. It yields the protein CASSGRGTPAFEKLFF.

The V gene is TRBV6-1, the J gene TRBJ2-2; D is undetermined. Germline values: CDR1 MNHNS, CDR2 SASEGT. V lost 6 bases, J lost 0 bases, and 5 bases lay in between. The CDR3 is 13 residues long. In DNA form, the CDR3 reads TGTGCCAGCAGGCACTCGAACACCGGGGAGCTGTTTTTT. This gives the protein CASRHSNTGELFF.

The chain combines TRBV15 with TRBJ1-1, with a possible D match to TRBD1 (6 bases). The germline gives CDR1 LNHNV, CDR2 YYDKDF (reference sequence). V lost 5 bases and J lost 3, with 13 bases in between. This CDR3 is built from 14 residues. The CDR3 reads CATSENRAHTEAFF. The CDR3 nucleotides are TGTGCCACCAGCGAGAACAGGGCCCACACTGAAGCTTTCTTT.

This chain uses TRBV2 with TRBJ2-2, with D possibly TRBD2 on 5 matching bases. The germline CDR1 and CDR2 sequences are SNHLY and FYNNEI. With 10 bases removed from V and 6 bases from J, the gap between germline ends came to 18 bases. This CDR3 comprises 14 residues. This CDR3 is CAKRGLDSSGELFF. Here the CDR3 DNA reads TGTGCCAAACGTGGACTCGACTCCTCCGGGGAGCTGTTTTTT.

The rearrangement links TRBV7-9 to TRBJ1-2; the D is unclear. CDR1 and CDR2 (germline): SEHNR, FQNEAQ (reference sequence). V dropped 1 base and J dropped 5 bases, with 8 bases sitting between them. CDR3 length: 13 amino acids. The CDR3: CASSLGRQYGYTF. The CDR3 DNA is TGTGCCAGCAGCTTAGGCCGTCAGTATGGCTACACCTTC.

This rearrangement joins TRBV30 to TRBJ2-7, with TRBD1 matching over 9 bases. Germline CDR1 and CDR2: GTSNPN and SVGIG (reference sequence). This CDR3 region has 13 residues. V gave up 5 bases and J gave up 7 bases; unmatched junction bases: 9. CDR3 nucleotide sequence: TGTGCCTGGGACCGGGACAGGGTAGGGGAGCAGTACTTC. Translating it yields CAWDRDRVGEQYF.

V usage is TRBV18 and J usage is TRBJ2-3; 8 nucleotides line up with TRBD2. The CDR3 extends over 15 amino acids. Germline V CDR1 and CDR2: KGHSH, LQKENI. V dropped 1 base and J dropped 5; count of bases not matched to a gene: 5. The CDR3 DNA reads as TGTGCCAGCTCACCACTCGGGGGGGCACGAGATACGCAGTATTTT. Protein product: CASSPLGGARDTQYF.